Shown below are 13 T cell receptor beta chains from a single sample sequenced in a study of metastatic and nonmetastatic thyroid tumors. TCRdb re-processed the PCR reads through MiXCR. The profile shows about 39,000 clones, 15% to 20% of them singletons. The entire patient cohort was treatment-naive prior to thyroid surgery. Material for sequencing was blood. The receptor source for this set is a female donor with papillary thyroid cancer or a benign thyroid nodule (not recorded which). Some clones in this sample may be carry-over from other donors' samples.

The chain recombines TRBV20-1 with TRBJ2-1; possibly TRBD2 for D (6 bases). The CDR3 consists of 14 residues. Trimming removed 2 bases from V and 6 bases from J, with 14 bases in between. The germline gives CDR1 DFQATT, CDR2 SNEGSKA (reference sequence). CDR3: CSARQRAGFNEQFF. In DNA, the CDR3 is TGCAGTGCTAGACAGCGGGCAGGATTCAATGAGCAGTTCTTC.

This clone was observed at least ten times. The chain employs TRBV18 and TRBJ2-7, with D possibly matching TRBD2 (6 bases). CDR1 and CDR2 (germline): KGHSH, LQKENI. The CDR3 has 16 amino acids. V was trimmed by 0 bases and J by 1 base, leaving 13 bases between them. CDR3: CASSPPARGGSYEQYF. Written as DNA, the CDR3 is TGTGCCAGCTCACCACCCGCTAGGGGAGGTTCCTACGAGCAGTACTTC.

Many counts were recorded for this clone. The genes are TRBV20-1 and TRBJ2-3, with 15 bases lining up with TRBD2. The CDR3 is made up of 17 amino acids. Germline V gene data show CDR1 as DFQATT and CDR2 as SNEGSKA (reference sequence). The trim removed 6 bases at V and 3 bases at J, leaving 10 bases unmatched. This chain's CDR3 is CSAGGTGLAGGTDTQYF. CDR3 nucleotide sequence: TGCAGTGCCGGAGGGACGGGACTAGCGGGAGGAACAGATACGCAGTATTTT.

This clone turned up a few times. V and J are TRBV7-3 and TRBJ2-2; 8 bases match TRBD1. The germline gives CDR1 SGHTA, CDR2 FQGTGA. The CDR3 loop spans 16 amino acids. V lost 6 bases, J lost 6 bases, and 12 bases stayed unmatched. The CDR3 nucleotides are TGTGCCAGCAGAAAAAGGCCAGGGGGCGCCCCCGGGGAGCTGTTTTTT. Translation gives CASRKRPGGAPGELFF.

The rearrangement joins TRBV6-1 to TRBJ2-7; D is ambiguous. V dropped 8 bases and J dropped 6 bases, with 11 bases sitting between them. There are 11 residues in the CDR3. CDR1 and CDR2 (germline): MNHNS, SASEGT. CDR3 residues: CASRKATEQYF. CDR3 in DNA: TGTGCCAGCCGGAAAGCAACCGAGCAGTACTTC.

This clone was recorded at least ten times. Other DNA sequences in this sample translate to the same CDR3. The chain employs TRBV28 and TRBJ2-3; D tentatively fits TRBD1 or TRBD2 (5 bases each). Germline CDR1 is MDHEN and CDR2 is SYDVKM. The CDR3 runs to 17 residues. V lost 3 bases and J 1 base, leaving 17 bases between the germline ends. The CDR3 sequence: CASSFSTYQGRTDTQYF. The CDR3 coding sequence is TGTGCCAGCAGTTTCTCCACCTATCAGGGACGCACAGATACGCAGTATTTT.

The table lists this clone with many counts. V gene TRBV5-4 combines with J gene TRBJ1-4, with 8 bases fitting TRBD1. The CDR3 spans 16 residues. Germline assignment: CDR1 SGHNT and CDR2 YYREEE (reference sequence). With 4 bases clipped from V and 6 bases from J, the junction kept 11 bases outside the gene matches. This CDR3 reads CASSRDRRLGDEKLFF. For the CDR3, the DNA is TGTGCCAGCAGCCGGGACAGGCGCCTTGGGGATGAAAAACTGTTTTTT.

This clone was counted ten times or more. V usage is TRBV10-1 and J usage is TRBJ2-5; 8 bases agree with TRBD1. Trimming took 3 bases from V and 4 from J; bases not matched to a gene: 7. CDR3 size: 15 residues. Germline assignment: CDR1 WNHNN and CDR2 SYGVQD (reference sequence). Written as DNA, the CDR3 is TGCGCCAGCAGTGAAGTCAGGGGGCCGGTAGAGACCCAGTACTTC. It encodes CASSEVRGPVETQYF.

This clone was counted at least ten times. The chain uses TRBV5-1 and TRBJ2-7; 9 nucleotides line up with TRBD2. Germline trimming cut 4 bases from V and 2 bases from J; bases unmatched to any gene: 13. Germline V CDR1 and CDR2: SGHRS, YFSETQ. This CDR3 comprises 17 residues. The CDR3 sequence is CASSPVVAGVQAYEQYF. CDR3 sequence (DNA): TGCGCCAGCAGCCCCGTCGTAGCGGGAGTGCAGGCCTACGAGCAGTACTTC.

This clone was observed a single time. The chain has TRBV7-2 and TRBJ1-6; D remains ambiguous. CDR3 length: 15 amino acids. The germline V and J ends were trimmed by 0 bases and 5 bases, with 8 bases remaining between them. Per the germline V gene, CDR1 is SGHTA and CDR2 is FQGNSA. The CDR3 sequence: CASSLAVTNNSPLHF. CDR3 in DNA: TGTGCCAGCAGCTTAGCGGTGACAAATAATTCACCCCTCCACTTT.

With respect to this clone: No conserved phenylalanine or tryptophan ends this CDR3, so it is likely a read error. V is TRBV20-1 and J is TRBJ1-1; D unclear. Germline V gene data show CDR1 as DFQATT and CDR2 as SNEGSKA (reference sequence). CDR3 length: 16 amino acids. Trimming took off 6 bases at V and 1 base at J, with 21 bases between the two ends. The CDR3 coding sequence is TGCAGTGCGCCCACTCCCTCCGGTACATCGAACACTGAAGCTTTCCTT. Translation gives CSAPTPSGTSNTEAFL.

This clone was detected many times. This chain connects TRBV24-1 to TRBJ2-2; the D gene is possibly TRBD2 (5 bases). Germline V gives CDR1 KGHDR, CDR2 SFDVKD. V was trimmed by 7 bases and J by 4 bases, leaving 12 bases between them. The CDR3 is made up of 14 amino acids. CDR3 nucleotide sequence: TGTGCCACCAGAAGCGGCCGGGGCACCGGGGAGCTGTTTTTT. Translated, it gives CATRSGRGTGELFF.

The sample holds many counts of this clone. The gene calls are TRBV7-2 and TRBJ1-1; no firm D call. This CDR3 contains 14 residues. The ends were cut back, 1 base at V and 1 base at J, with 7 bases in the middle. Germline V gene sequence: CDR1 SGHTA, CDR2 FQGNSA. CDR3 in amino acids: CASSLDPQNTEAFF. In DNA, the CDR3 is TGTGCCAGCAGCTTAGATCCACAGAACACTGAAGCTTTCTTT.